Sequencing of this T cell receptor (beta chain) was carried out in a study of cytomegalovirus exposure and HLA in healthy donors. Nominal health characterized the donors when sampled, though unrecorded immune exposures were likely. This CDR3 has 14 residues. Germline CDR1 is SGHNT and CDR2 is YYREEE (reference sequence). The junction had 6 bases not matched to a gene; V was cut back by 4 bases and J by 3 bases. The primer mix had 60 Vbeta and 13 Jbeta primers. The data were produced by immunoSEQ multiplex PCR, yet TCRdb's version contains in-frame clones alone and is incomplete. This sample has approximately 97,000 clones, with over 60% found just once.

The sequenced material came from PBMCs. The origin of this receptor is a male donor in good health and CMV-seropositive. V is TRBV5-4 and J is TRBJ2-7, with 8 positions matching TRBD1. The CDR3 loop is CASSAPGTGYEQYF. As DNA, the CDR3 is TGTGCCAGCAGCGCCCCCGGGACAGGCTACGAGCAGTACTTC. Full variable domain (remainder filled in from reference TRBV5-4 and TRBJ2-7): ETGVTQSPTHLIKTRGQQVTLRCSSQSGHNTVSWYQQALGQGPQFIFQYYREEENGRGNFPPRFSGLQFPNYSSELNVNALELDDSALYLCASSAPGTGYEQYFGPGTRLTVT.